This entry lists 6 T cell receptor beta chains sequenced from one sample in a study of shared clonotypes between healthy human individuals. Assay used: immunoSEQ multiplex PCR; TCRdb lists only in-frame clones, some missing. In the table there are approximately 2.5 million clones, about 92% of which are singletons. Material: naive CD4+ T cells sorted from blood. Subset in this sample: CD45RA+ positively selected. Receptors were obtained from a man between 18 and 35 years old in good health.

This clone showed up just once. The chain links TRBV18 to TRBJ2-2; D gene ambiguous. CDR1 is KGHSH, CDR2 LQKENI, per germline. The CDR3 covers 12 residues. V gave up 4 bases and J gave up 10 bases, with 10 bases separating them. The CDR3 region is CASSRRPEELFF. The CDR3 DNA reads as TGTGCCAGCTCACGGAGACCTGAGGAGCTGTTTTTT.

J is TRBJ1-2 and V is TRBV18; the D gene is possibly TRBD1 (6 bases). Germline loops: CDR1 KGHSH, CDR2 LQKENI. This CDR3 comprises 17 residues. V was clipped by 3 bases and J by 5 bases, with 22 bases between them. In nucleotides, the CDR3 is TGTGCCAGCTCACCGGGACAACCGACCGCGGGCCTATATGGCTACACCTTC. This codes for CASSPGQPTAGLYGYTF.

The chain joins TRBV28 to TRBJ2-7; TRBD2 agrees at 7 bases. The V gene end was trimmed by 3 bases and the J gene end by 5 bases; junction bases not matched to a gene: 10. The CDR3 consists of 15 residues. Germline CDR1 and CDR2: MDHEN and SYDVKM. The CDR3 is CASSLGGITSNEQYF. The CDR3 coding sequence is TGTGCCAGCAGTTTGGGGGGGATCACTTCTAACGAGCAGTACTTC. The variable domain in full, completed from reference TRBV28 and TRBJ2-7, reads DVKVTQSSRYLVKRTGEKVFLECVQDMDHENMFWYRQDPGLGLRLIYFSYDVKMKEKGDIPEGYSVSREKKERFSLILESASTNQTSMYLCASSLGGITSNEQYFGPGTRLTVT.

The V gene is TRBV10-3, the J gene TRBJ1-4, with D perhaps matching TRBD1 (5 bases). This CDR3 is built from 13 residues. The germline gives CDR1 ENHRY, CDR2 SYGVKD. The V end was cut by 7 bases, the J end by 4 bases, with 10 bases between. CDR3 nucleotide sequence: TGTGCCATCACCCCAGGGCTTAATGAAAAACTGTTTTTT. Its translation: CAITPGLNEKLFF.

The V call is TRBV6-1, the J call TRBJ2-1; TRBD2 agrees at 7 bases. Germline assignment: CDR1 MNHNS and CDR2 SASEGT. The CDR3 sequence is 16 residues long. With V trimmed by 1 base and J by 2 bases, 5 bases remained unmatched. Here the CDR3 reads CASSEEPSGAYNEQFF. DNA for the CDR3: TGTGCCAGCAGTGAAGAGCCTAGCGGTGCCTACAATGAGCAGTTCTTC.

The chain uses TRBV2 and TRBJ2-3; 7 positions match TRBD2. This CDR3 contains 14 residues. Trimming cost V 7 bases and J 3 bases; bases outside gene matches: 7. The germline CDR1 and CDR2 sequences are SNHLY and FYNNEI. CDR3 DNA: TGTGCCAGCAACTCGTGGACTAGAACAGATACGCAGTATTTT. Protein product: CASNSWTRTDTQYF.